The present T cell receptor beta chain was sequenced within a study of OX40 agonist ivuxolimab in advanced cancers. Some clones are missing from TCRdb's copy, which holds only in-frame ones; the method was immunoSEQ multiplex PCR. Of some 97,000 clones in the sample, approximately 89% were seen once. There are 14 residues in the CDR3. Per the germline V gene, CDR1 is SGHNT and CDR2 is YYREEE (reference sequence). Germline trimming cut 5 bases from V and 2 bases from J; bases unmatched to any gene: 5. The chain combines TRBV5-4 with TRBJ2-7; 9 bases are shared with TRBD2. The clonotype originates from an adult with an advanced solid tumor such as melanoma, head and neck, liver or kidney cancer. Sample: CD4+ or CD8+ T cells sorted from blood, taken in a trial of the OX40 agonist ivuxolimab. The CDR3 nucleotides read TGTGCCAGCAGTCCGACTAGCGGAACCTACGAGCAGTACTTC. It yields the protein CASSPTSGTYEQYF.